What follows are 5 T cell receptor beta chains derived from one specimen sequenced in a study of shared clonotypes between healthy human individuals. The assay was immunoSEQ multiplex PCR, and TCRdb's table has in-frame clones only and misses some. The sample lists millions of clones, over 85% occurring once. The sequenced sample consisted of naive CD4+ T cells sorted from blood. Regarding subset: CD45RA+ positively selected. The receptors originated from a man aged 18 to 35 in good health.

J is TRBJ2-5 and V is TRBV6-5; D could derive from TRBD1 or TRBD2 (5 bases each). Germline values: CDR1 MNHEY, CDR2 SVGAGI. This CDR3 comprises 15 residues. V was trimmed by 6 bases and J by 5 bases, leaving 19 bases between them. The CDR3 loop reads CASRPPGRVIETQYF. The DNA for the CDR3 is TGTGCCAGCAGGCCCCCGGGGCGGGTGATCGAGACCCAGTACTTC.

As to this clone: This sample includes further DNA sequences coding for the same CDR3. V and J are TRBV7-2 and TRBJ1-1; 7 bases fit TRBD1. Germline-derived CDR1 and CDR2 are SGHTA and FQGNSA. CDR3 length equals 14 residues. V was pared by 4 bases and J by 1 base, with 3 bases of the junction left unmatched. The CDR3 region is CASSSQGGNTEAFF. The CDR3 DNA reads as TGTGCCAGCAGCTCTCAGGGGGGGAACACTGAAGCTTTCTTT.

This clone was seen once. The chain uses TRBV5-8 and TRBJ1-4, with unresolved D. CDR3 size: 14 residues. V was shortened by 5 bases and J by 5 bases, with 13 bases between the two germline ends. The germline V gene encodes CDR1 SGHTS and CDR2 YDEGEE. The CDR3 coding sequence is TGTGCCAGCAGAATAGGAAGTTGGAATGAAAAACTGTTTTTT. Amino acid sequence: CASRIGSWNEKLFF.

The chain recombines TRBV7-2 with TRBJ2-7; 8 bases agree with TRBD1. CDR3 length equals 13 residues. V lost 3 bases and J lost 6; bases outside the gene matches: 4. CDR1 and CDR2 (germline): SGHTA, FQGNSA. CDR3 amino acids: CASSFTGGGEQYF. The CDR3 nucleotides are TGTGCCAGCAGCTTCACAGGGGGAGGCGAGCAGTACTTC.

The chain joins TRBV11-2 to TRBJ2-3, with a weak D call TRBD2 (6 bases). The germline CDR1 and CDR2 sequences are SGHAT and FQNNGV. CDR3 length: 15 residues. The germline V and J ends were trimmed by 5 bases and 4 bases, with 16 bases remaining between them. The CDR3 reads CASSPSPTSSDTQYF. In DNA form, the CDR3 reads TGTGCCAGCAGCCCTAGCCCGACTAGTTCAGATACGCAGTATTTT.